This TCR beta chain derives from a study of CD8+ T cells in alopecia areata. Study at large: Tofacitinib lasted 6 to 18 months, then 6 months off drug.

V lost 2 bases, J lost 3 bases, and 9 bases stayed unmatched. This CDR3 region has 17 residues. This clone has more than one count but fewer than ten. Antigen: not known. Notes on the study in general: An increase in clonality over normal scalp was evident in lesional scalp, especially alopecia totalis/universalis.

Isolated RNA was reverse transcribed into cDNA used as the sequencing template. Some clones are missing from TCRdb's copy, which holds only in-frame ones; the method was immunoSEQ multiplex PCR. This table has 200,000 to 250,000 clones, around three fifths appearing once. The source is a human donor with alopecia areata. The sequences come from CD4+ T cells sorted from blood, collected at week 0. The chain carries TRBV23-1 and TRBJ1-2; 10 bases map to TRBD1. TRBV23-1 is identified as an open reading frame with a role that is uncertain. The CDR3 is CASSQTDRGLSDYGYTF. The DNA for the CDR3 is TGCGCCAGCAGTCAAACCGACAGGGGGCTAAGTGACTATGGCTACACCTTC.